This T cell receptor (beta chain) was documented in a study of T cell changes during pregnancy in multiple sclerosis. V lost 5 bases and J 2 bases, leaving 5 bases between the germline ends. The length of the CDR3 is 12 residues. Germline-derived CDR1 and CDR2 are KGHSH and LQKENI. This clone was found a few times. Profiled with immunoSEQ multiplex PCR; TCRdb holds only in-frame clones, not every one. Of around 44,000 clones in the sample, around 92% are singletons; the top ten hold under 1.5%. The V call is TRBV18, the J call TRBJ2-3, with D unresolved. The origin of this receptor is a female donor with multiple sclerosis, enrolled in a pregnancy study. The sample consisted of peripheral blood. CDR3 region: CASSTVTDTQYF. The CDR3 nucleotides are TGTGCCAGCTCAACGGTCACAGATACGCAGTATTTT.